A selection of T cell receptor beta chains follows, all from one sample in a study of identical twins. TCRdb independently ran MiXCR on the 5' RACE reads; one entry per CDR3 protein. The table has around 290,000 distinct CDR3 sequences, roughly 9% seen once. These sequences were also reported in another study, on yellow fever vaccine responses in identical twins.

Specimen: CD8+ T cells sorted from blood. The receptors shown here come from a woman under 30 in good health. Both conserved end residues are part of each CDR3.

V | CDR3
TRBV7-9 | CASRGATGKDLNGYTF
TRBV6-1 | CASNKGTAGVYETQYF
TRBV27 | CASSLLGGDQPQHF
TRBV11-3 | CASSLAGGEYEQYF
TRBV27 | CASSPGSWDGGYTF
TRBV4-3 | CASSTLMQTGELFF
TRBV7-7 | CAVRANGGRETQYF
TRBV13 | CASSLGFITGNTEAFF
TRBV20-1 | CSARGLFTEAFF
TRBV4-1 | CASSQEAVSYNEQFF
TRBV13 | CASSLARANEQYF
TRBV6-1 | CASSGVAPNQPQHF
TRBV28 | CASSYRVGNQPQHF
TRBV13 | CASSAGQGAGELFF
TRBV2 | CASSRTDGDEQFF
TRBV11-2 | CASSFTGTRHSYEQYF
TRBV6-2/TRBV6-3 | CASSYSETDTQYF
TRBV7-2 | CASSLFAGVRYEQYF
TRBV12-3/TRBV12-4 | CASSAAGTGYNEQFF
TRBV11-1 | CASSQSGLAESRSYEQYF
TRBV14 | CASSQGSGFSYEQYF
TRBV27 | CASSLSEEGLAGGPETQYF
TRBV28 | CASRQDSFRRDTEAFF
TRBV7-2 | CASSSPGRTEETQYF
TRBV11-2 | CASSPGVGYEQYF
TRBV27 | CASSSPSINSGGPSYNEQFF
TRBV7-6 | CASSLSGVNEQYF
TRBV14 | CASSRLQGLFYEQYF
TRBV5-5 | CASSTDATDTQYF
TRBV11-2 | CASSLARDIGFYEQYF
TRBV29-1 | CSARVAGRNEQFF
TRBV7-9 | CASSLAGTGTDQPQHF
TRBV3-1 | CASSQVGETGGLGTQYF
TRBV4-3 | CASSQTGSSRGANVLTF
TRBV5-1 | CASSATGTRNGGELFF
TRBV28 | CASSFEAGTNQPQHF
TRBV27 | CASGTLSSYEQYF
TRBV11-2 | CASSVTGLDEQYF
TRBV20-1 | CSARQGLAGVVSYNEQFF
TRBV11-2 | CASSLPSPRGYEQYF
TRBV7-8 | CASSLLTENEQFF
TRBV20-1 | CSAHRKDSLYEQYF
TRBV7-3 | CASRPSGNNEQFF
TRBV7-9 | CASSPGAGGLYEQYF
TRBV29-1 | CSVELGPPNIQYF
TRBV5-5 | CASSLGRTGFPYEQYF
TRBV7-9 | CASSSDPPGTGELFF
TRBV27 | CASSSTTSGSTRDTQYF
TRBV7-3 | CASSFTGTGNEQFF
TRBV6-5 | CASSIRELAGAANTGELFF
TRBV28 | CASSSDWGSNQPQHF
TRBV7-9 | CASSLGPADTDTQYF